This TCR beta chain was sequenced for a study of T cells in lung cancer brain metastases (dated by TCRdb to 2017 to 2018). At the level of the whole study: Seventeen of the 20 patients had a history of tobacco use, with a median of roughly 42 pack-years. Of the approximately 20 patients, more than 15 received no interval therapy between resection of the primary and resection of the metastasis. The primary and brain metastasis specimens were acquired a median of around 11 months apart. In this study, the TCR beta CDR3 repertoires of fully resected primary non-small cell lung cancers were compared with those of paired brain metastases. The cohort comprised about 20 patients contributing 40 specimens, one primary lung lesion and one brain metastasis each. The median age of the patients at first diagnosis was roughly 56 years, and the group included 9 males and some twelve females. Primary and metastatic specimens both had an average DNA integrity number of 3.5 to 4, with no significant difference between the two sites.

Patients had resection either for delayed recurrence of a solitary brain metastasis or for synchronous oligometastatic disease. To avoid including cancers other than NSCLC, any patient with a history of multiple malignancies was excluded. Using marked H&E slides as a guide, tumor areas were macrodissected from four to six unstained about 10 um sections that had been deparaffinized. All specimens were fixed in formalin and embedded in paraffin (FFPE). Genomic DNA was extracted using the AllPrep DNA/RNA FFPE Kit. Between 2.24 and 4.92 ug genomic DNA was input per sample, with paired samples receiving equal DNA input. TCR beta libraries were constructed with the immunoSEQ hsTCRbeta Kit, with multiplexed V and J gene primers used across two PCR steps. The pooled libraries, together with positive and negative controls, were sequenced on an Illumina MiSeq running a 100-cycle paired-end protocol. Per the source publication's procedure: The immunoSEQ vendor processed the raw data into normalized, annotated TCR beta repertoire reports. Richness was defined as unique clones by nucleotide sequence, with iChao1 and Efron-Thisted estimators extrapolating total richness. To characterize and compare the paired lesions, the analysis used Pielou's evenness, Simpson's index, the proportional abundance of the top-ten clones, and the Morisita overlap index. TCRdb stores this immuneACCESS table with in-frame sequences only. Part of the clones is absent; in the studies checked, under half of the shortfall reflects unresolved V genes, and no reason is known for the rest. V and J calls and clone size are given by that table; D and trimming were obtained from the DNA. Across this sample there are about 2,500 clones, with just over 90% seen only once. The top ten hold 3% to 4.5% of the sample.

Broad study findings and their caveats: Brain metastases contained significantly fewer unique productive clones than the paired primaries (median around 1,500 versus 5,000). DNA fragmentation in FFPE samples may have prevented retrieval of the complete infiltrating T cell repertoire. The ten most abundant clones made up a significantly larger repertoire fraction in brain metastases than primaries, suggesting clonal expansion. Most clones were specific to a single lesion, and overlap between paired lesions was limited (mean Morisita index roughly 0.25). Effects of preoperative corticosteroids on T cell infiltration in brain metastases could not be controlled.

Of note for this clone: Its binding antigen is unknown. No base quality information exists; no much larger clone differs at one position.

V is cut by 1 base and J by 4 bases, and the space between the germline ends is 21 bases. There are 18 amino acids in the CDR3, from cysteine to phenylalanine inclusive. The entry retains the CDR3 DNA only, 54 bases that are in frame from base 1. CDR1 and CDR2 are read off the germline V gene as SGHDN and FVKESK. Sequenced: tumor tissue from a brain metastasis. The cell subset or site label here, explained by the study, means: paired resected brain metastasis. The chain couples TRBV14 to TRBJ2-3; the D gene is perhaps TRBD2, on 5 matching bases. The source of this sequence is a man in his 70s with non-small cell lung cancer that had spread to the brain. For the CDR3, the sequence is CASSQGRTSYHDPDTQYF. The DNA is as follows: TGTGCCAGCAGCCAAGGAAGGACTTCCTACCACGACCCAGATACGCAGTATTTT.